This TCR beta chain was found in a study of T cell repertoires in cytomegalovirus infection. This clonotype was recorded at least ten times. Its antigen is undetermined. TCRdb reprocessed the reads with MiXCR, giving one entry per CDR3 protein. This sample has 900,000 to 950,000 distinct CDR3 sequences, with around 32% found just once. The TCR was taken from a human donor in good health (CMV status not recorded). Some clones in this sample may be carry-over from other donors' samples. Sequencing was performed on cultured CD8+ T cells from PBMCs, taken from culture after CMV antigen stimulation.

The CDR3 sequence: CASTMGQGNTEAFF. In nucleotides, the CDR3 is TGTGCCAGTACCATGGGACAGGGGAACACTGAAGCTTTCTTT. The chain couples TRBV19 to TRBJ1-1; 9 bases are shared with TRBD1. The CDR3 is made up of 14 amino acids. CDR1 is LNHDA, CDR2 SQIVND, per germline (reference sequence). V lost 7 bases to trimming and J lost 1 base; unmatched junction nucleotides: 4. The complete variable domain, with remaining parts taken from reference TRBV19 and TRBJ1-1, reads DGGITQSPKYLFRKEGQNVTLSCEQNLNHDAMYWYRQDPGQGLRLIYYSQIVNDFQKGDIAEGYSVSREKKESFPLTVTSAQKNPTAFYLCASTMGQGNTEAFFGQGTRLTVV.